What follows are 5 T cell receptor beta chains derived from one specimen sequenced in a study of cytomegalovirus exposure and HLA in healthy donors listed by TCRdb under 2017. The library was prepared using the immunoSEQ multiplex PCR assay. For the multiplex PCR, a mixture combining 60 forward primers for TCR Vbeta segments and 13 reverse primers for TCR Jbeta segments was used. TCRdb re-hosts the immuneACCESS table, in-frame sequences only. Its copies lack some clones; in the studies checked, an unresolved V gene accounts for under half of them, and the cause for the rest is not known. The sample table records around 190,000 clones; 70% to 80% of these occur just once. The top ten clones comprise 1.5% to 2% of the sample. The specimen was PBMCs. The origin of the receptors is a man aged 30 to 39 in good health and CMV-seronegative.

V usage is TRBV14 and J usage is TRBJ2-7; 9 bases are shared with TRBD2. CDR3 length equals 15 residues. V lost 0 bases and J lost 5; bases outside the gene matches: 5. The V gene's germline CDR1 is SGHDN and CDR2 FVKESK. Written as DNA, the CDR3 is TGTGCCAGCAGCCAAGATCTTAGACTAGCGGACGAGCAGTACTTC. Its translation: CASSQDLRLADEQYF.

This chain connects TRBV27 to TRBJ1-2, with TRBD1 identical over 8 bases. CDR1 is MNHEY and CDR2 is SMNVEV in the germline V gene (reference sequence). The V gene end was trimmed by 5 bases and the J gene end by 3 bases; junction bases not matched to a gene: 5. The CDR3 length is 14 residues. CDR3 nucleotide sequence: TGTGCCAGCAGTGCGGCGGGACAGGACTATGGCTACACCTTC. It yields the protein CASSAAGQDYGYTF.

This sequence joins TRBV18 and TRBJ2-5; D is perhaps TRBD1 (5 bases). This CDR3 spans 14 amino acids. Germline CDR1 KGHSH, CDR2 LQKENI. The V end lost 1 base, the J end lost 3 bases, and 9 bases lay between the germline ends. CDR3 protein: CASSPQGKKETQYF. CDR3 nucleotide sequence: TGTGCCAGCTCACCACAGGGGAAGAAAGAGACCCAGTACTTC.

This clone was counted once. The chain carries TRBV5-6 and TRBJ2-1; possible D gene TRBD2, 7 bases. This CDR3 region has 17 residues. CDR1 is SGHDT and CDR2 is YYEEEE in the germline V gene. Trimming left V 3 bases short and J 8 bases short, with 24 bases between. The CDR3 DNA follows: TGTGCCAGCAGCTCCGGGAGAGGGGGGAGGGCCTTGGATGAGCAGTTCTTC. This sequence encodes CASSSGRGGRALDEQFF.

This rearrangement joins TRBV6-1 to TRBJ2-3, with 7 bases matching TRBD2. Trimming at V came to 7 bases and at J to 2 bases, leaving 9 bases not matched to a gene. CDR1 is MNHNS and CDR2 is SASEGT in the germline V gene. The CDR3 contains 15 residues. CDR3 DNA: TGTGCCAGCAAACTAGCGCCTAGGTACACAGATACGCAGTATTTT. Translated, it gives CASKLAPRYTDTQYF.